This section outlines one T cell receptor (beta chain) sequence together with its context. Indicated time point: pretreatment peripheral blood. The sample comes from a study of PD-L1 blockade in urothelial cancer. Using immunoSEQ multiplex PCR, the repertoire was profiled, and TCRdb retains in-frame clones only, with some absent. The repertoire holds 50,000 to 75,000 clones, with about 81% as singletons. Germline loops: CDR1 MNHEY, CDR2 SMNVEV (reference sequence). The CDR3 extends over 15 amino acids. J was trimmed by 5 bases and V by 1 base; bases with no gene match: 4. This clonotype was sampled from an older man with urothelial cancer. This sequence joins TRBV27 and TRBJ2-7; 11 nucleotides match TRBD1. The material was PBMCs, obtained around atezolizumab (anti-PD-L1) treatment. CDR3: CASSLWGQGEHEQYF. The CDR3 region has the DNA TGTGCCAGCAGTTTATGGGGACAGGGGGAACACGAGCAGTACTTC.